Following are 20 T cell receptor beta chains from one sample sequenced in a study of shared clonotypes between healthy human individuals. Measured with immunoSEQ multiplex PCR; TCRdb has only the in-frame clones, and not every one. The sample carries roughly 1 million clones, around 74% recorded once. The specimen sequenced was memory CD4+ T cells sorted from blood. The sample's subset: CD45RA-negative fraction. The source is a man aged 18 to 30 in good health.

This chain uses TRBV7-3 with TRBJ2-2; D remains unclear. Germline assignment: CDR1 SGHTA and CDR2 FQGTGA. CDR3 length: 15 amino acids. The V end lost 4 bases, the J end lost 2 bases, and 11 bases lay between the germline ends. CDR3 nucleotides: TGTGCCAGCAGCTCCCCATTAGGAAACACCGGGGAGCTGTTTTTT. Encoded protein: CASSSPLGNTGELFF.

The J gene is TRBJ2-7, the V gene TRBV9; no firm D call. CDR3 length: 15 residues. Trimming stripped 3 bases from V and 4 bases from J, with 17 bases between. CDR1 SGDLS and CDR2 YYNGEE come from the germline V gene. DNA of the CDR3: TGTGCCAGCAGCGCCGGCCAGGTAGCAACGTACGAGCAGTACTTC. The encoded protein is CASSAGQVATYEQYF.

The chain recombines TRBV19 with TRBJ2-7; D is perhaps TRBD1 (6 bases). The germline V gene encodes CDR1 LNHDA and CDR2 SQIVND (reference sequence). The CDR3 consists of 13 residues. The germline V and J ends were trimmed by 5 bases and 6 bases, with 14 bases remaining between them. DNA for the CDR3: TGTGCCAGTAGTGGGCAGGGGTACGGCGAGCAGTACTTC. It is translated as CASSGQGYGEQYF. Based on the CDR3 plus reference TRBV19 and TRBJ2-7, the full variable domain is DGGITQSPKYLFRKEGQNVTLSCEQNLNHDAMYWYRQDPGQGLRLIYYSQIVNDFQKGDIAEGYSVSREKKESFPLTVTSAQKNPTAFYLCASSGQGYGEQYFGPGTRLTVT.

The chain couples TRBV9 to TRBJ1-1; D possibly corresponds to TRBD1 (6 bases). Germline V CDR1 and CDR2: SGDLS, YYNGEE. V lost 4 bases and J 1 base, leaving 11 bases between the germline ends. The CDR3 covers 14 residues. For the CDR3, the DNA is TGTGCCAGCAGCAAGATGACAGGGAACACTGAAGCTTTCTTT. Protein: CASSKMTGNTEAFF.

This clone has a single count. The gene calls are TRBV10-3 and TRBJ2-1; D call uncertain. The V end lost 3 bases, the J end lost 6 bases, and 3 bases lay between the germline ends. The CDR3 loop spans 11 amino acids. Germline values: CDR1 ENHRY, CDR2 SYGVKD. The DNA for the CDR3 is TGTGCCATCAGTGATGCCAATGAGCAGTTCTTC. This translates into CAISDANEQFF.

The chain carries TRBV27 and TRBJ2-3; D not certain. The germline CDR1 and CDR2 sequences are MNHEY and SMNVEV (reference sequence). The length of the CDR3 is 13 residues. The V gene lost 9 bases and the J gene lost 0 bases, with 10 bases spanning the gap. The CDR3 region is CASGTPSTDTQYF. The CDR3 bases are TGTGCCAGTGGTACTCCCAGCACAGATACGCAGTATTTT.

Details on this clone: Other DNA sequences within the sample encode an identical CDR3. V and J are TRBV9 and TRBJ2-5, with TRBD2 matching 8 bases. Unmatched junction bases numbered 3, after V lost 0 bases and J lost 2 bases. The germline gives CDR1 SGDLS, CDR2 YYNGEE. The CDR3 is 15 amino acids. The CDR3 here is CASSVGASGQETQYF. The CDR3 DNA reads as TGTGCCAGCAGCGTAGGGGCTAGCGGGCAAGAGACCCAGTACTTC.

A single count supports this clone. At the DNA level, this CDR3 is encoded by other sequences in the same sample as well. The chain carries TRBV30 and TRBJ1-4; D might be TRBD1 (5 bases). The CDR3 is made up of 13 amino acids. CDR1 GTSNPN and CDR2 SVGIG come from the germline V gene (reference sequence). Trimming shortened V by 1 base and J by 4 bases, and 7 bases separated the two germline ends. The CDR3 coding sequence is TGTGCCTGGAGTGAAGGGGTTAATGAAAAACTGTTTTTT. Protein sequence: CAWSEGVNEKLFF.

The rearrangement uses TRBV5-1 and TRBJ2-2; a possible D gene is TRBD2 (5 bases). The V gene lost 2 bases and the J gene lost 7 bases, with 9 bases spanning the gap. Germline V lookup: CDR1 SGHRS, CDR2 YFSETQ. The CDR3 loop spans 13 amino acids. The CDR3 loop is CASSFREGGELFF. The CDR3 bases are TGCGCCAGCAGCTTTCGGGAAGGCGGGGAGCTGTTTTTT.

The V gene is TRBV28, the J gene TRBJ2-6; D unresolved. Trimming took off 7 bases at V and 1 base at J, with 5 bases between the two ends. This CDR3 spans 13 amino acids. Germline CDR1 reads MDHEN; CDR2 reads SYDVKM. In DNA, the CDR3 is TGTGCCAGCACTCAATCTGGGGCCAACGTCCTGACTTTC. Encoded protein: CASTQSGANVLTF.

As DNA, the CDR3 is TGTGCTAGTGGTCCCGACAGGGGGGCCATTCAGTACTTC. This gives the protein CASGPDRGAIQYF. This chain joins TRBV12-5 and TRBJ2-4, with TRBD1 matching 9 bases. CDR1 and CDR2 from the germline V gene are LGHNT and FRNRAP. With V trimmed by 5 bases and J by 9 bases, 5 bases remained unmatched. The CDR3 consists of 13 residues.

The V call is TRBV4-1, the J call TRBJ1-1; TRBD1 matches at 8 bases. The CDR3 runs to 15 residues. Looked up from germline, CDR1 is MGHRA and CDR2 is YSYEKL. V shed 3 bases and J 8 bases; nucleotides not matched to a gene: 11. The CDR3 bases are TGCGCCAGCAGCCAGTCGGGGGGACAGGTTCGAGAAGCTTTCTTT. Its translation: CASSQSGGQVREAFF.

This clone was counted a few times. This rearrangement joins TRBV19 to TRBJ1-2; TRBD1 aligns across 8 bases. The CDR3 has 14 amino acids. Germline assignment: CDR1 LNHDA and CDR2 SQIVND (reference sequence). Trimming took 7 bases from V and 7 from J; bases not matched to a gene: 11. The CDR3 sequence: CASTPQETGVGYTF. For the CDR3, the DNA is TGTGCCAGTACCCCACAAGAGACAGGGGTTGGCTACACCTTC.

The V and J genes are TRBV11-3 and TRBJ2-6; D possibly matches TRBD1 or TRBD2 (6 bases each). V lost 1 base, J lost 3 bases, and 19 bases lay in between. There are 19 residues in the CDR3. The germline CDR1 and CDR2 sequences are SGHNT and YENEEA. CDR3 loop: CASSLGGGGTSYGANVLTF. The CDR3 coding sequence is TGTGCCAGCAGCTTAGGTGGAGGGGGTACCTCTTATGGGGCCAACGTCCTGACTTTC.

The genes are TRBV18 and TRBJ2-1, with D perhaps matching TRBD2 (6 bases). Germline assignment: CDR1 KGHSH and CDR2 LQKENI. The V and J ends lost 5 bases and 3 bases respectively, with 17 bases between them. This CDR3 is built from 16 residues. The CDR3 loop is CASSTSIAVSYNEQFF. CDR3 coding DNA: TGTGCCAGCTCAACCAGCATAGCGGTGAGCTACAATGAGCAGTTCTTC. Full variable domain (rest looked up from reference TRBV18 and TRBJ2-1): NAGVMQNPRHLVRRRGQEARLRCSPMKGHSHVYWYRQLPEEGLKFMVYLQKENIIDESGMPKERFSAEFPKEGPSILRIQQVVRGDSAAYFCASSTSIAVSYNEQFFGPGTRLTVL.

This clone was seen a single time. The rearrangement uses TRBV18 and TRBJ1-2, with D possibly being TRBD1 (6 bases). CDR1 is KGHSH, CDR2 LQKENI, per germline. Trimming shortened V by 2 bases and J by 8 bases, and 12 bases separated the two germline ends. This CDR3 has 13 amino acids. As DNA, the CDR3 is TGTGCCAGCTCACCAGGGGGCGCGGAAGGCTACACCTTC. It is translated as CASSPGGAEGYTF.

This clone was counted between two and nine times. The chain joins TRBV7-9 to TRBJ2-3, with a tentative D call TRBD1 (5 bases). CDR3 size: 16 residues. The V end lost 8 bases, the J end lost 6 bases, and 24 bases lay between the germline ends. Germline V lookup: CDR1 SEHNR, CDR2 FQNEAQ (reference sequence). CDR3 sequence (DNA): TGTGCCAGCTTGATGAGGCAGGGTGGAATATGGGATACGCAGTATTTT. Its translation: CASLMRQGGIWDTQYF.

The chain has TRBV7-2 and TRBJ1-1, with unresolved D. The CDR3 is made up of 15 amino acids. V gave up 0 bases and J gave up 0 bases, with 8 bases separating them. CDR1 and CDR2 from the germline V gene are SGHTA and FQGNSA. This CDR3 is CASSLAMRVNTEAFF. CDR3 DNA: TGTGCCAGCAGCTTAGCGATGAGGGTGAACACTGAAGCTTTCTTT.

The chain combines TRBV30 with TRBJ2-1; D is unclear. CDR3 length: 14 residues. The V end lost 2 bases, the J end lost 3 bases, and 11 bases lay between the germline ends. CDR1 is GTSNPN, CDR2 SVGIG, per germline (reference sequence). CDR3 in amino acids: CAWSPQAGYNEQFF. In DNA form, the CDR3 reads TGTGCCTGGAGTCCGCAGGCAGGCTACAATGAGCAGTTCTTC. Combining the CDR3 with reference TRBV30 and TRBJ2-1 gives the whole variable domain SQTIHQWPATLVQPVGSPLSLECTVEGTSNPNLYWYRQAAGRGLQLLFYSVGIGQISSEVPQNLSASRPQDRQFILSSKKLLLSDSGFYLCAWSPQAGYNEQFFGPGTRLTVL.

CDR3 region: CASSPDRGGGNTIYF. As DNA, the CDR3 is TGTGCCAGCAGCCCGGACAGGGGAGGCGGAAACACCATATATTTT. The V and J genes are TRBV9 and TRBJ1-3; 9 bases are shared with TRBD1. Trimming at V came to 4 bases and at J to 4 bases, leaving 6 bases not matched to a gene. CDR1 and CDR2 from the germline V gene are SGDLS and YYNGEE. This CDR3 is 15 amino acids long.